The clone carrying this TCR beta chain has just a few counts. What it recognizes is unknown. The sample is drawn from a study of identical twins. General observations from the study: Abundant cord blood beta clonotypes carried fewer insertions; memory repertoires showed none.

This CDR3 has 14 residues. V lost 4 bases and J 5 bases, leaving 16 bases between the germline ends. The V gene's germline CDR1 is SGHRS and CDR2 YFSETQ. Addition of a universal primer site occurred through template switching, and cDNA carried unique molecular identifiers. Each CDR3 protein gets one entry after TCRdb re-called the 5' RACE reads with MiXCR. The table lists some 500,000 distinct CDR3 sequences, 9.6% of them singletons. This sample also appeared in a second study, on yellow fever vaccine responses in identical twins.

This TCR came from a young woman in good health. Material for sequencing was PBMCs. V gene TRBV5-1 combines with J gene TRBJ2-7; a weak D match, TRBD2 (6 bases). The CDR3 protein is CASSPGSAGHEQYF. For the CDR3, the DNA is TGCGCCAGCAGCCCCGGGTCGGCGGGACACGAGCAGTACTTC.